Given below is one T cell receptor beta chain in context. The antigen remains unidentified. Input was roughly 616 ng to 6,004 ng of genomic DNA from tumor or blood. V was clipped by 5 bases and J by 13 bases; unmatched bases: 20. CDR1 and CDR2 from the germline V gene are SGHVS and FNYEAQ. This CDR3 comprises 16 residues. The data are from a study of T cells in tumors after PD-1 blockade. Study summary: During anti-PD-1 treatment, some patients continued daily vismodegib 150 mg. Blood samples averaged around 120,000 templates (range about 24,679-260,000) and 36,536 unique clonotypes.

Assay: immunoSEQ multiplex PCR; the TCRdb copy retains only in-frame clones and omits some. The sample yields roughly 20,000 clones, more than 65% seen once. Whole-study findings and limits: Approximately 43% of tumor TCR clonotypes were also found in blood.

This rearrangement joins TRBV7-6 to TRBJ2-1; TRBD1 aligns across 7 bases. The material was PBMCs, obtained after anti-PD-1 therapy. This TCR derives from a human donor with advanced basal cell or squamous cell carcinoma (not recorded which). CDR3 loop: CASSPLETGLNSGQFF. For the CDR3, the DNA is TGTGCCAGCAGCCCCCTCGAGACAGGGCTCAACTCTGGACAGTTCTTC.